Sequencing of this TCR beta chain was carried out in a study of T cells in Graves' hyperthyroidism and ophthalmopathy. The CDR3 runs to 12 residues. Between the trimmed V and J ends, which lost 0 bases and 8 bases, there was a span of 7 bases. Germline lookup yields CDR1 SNHLY and CDR2 FYNNEI. Note on this clonotype: Antigen unknown.

Study outcomes and limitations: Before onset, ophthalmopathy was predicted by the model a median roughly 6.8 months earlier.

RNA transcripts yielded amplified TCR beta CDR3 regions. An initial round of RT-PCR targeting the TCR CDR3 relied on the HTBI primer set. In TCRdb, the multiplex PCR reads were re-called with MiXCR into one record per CDR3 protein. The sample includes 600,000 to 800,000 distinct CDR3 sequences, around a third of them seen just once. The authors deemed Graves' hyperthyroidism stable absent ophthalmopathy progression within 18 months. Diagnosis relied on clinical symptoms, serum thyroxine and TRAb, thyroid ultrasound and orbital computed tomography. PBMCs were obtained from 7.5 to 10 ml fresh peripheral blood.

The chain links TRBV2 to TRBJ1-1; D uncertain. This receptor was identified in a woman aged 40 to 55 with Graves' hyperthyroidism. Sample: blood. In DNA form, the CDR3 reads TGTGCCAGCAGTGAAGCGGTCCCCGAAGCTTTCTTT. Encoded protein: CASSEAVPEAFF.